The 6 T cell receptor beta chains below all came from one sample that was sequenced in a study of cytomegalovirus exposure and HLA in healthy donors. A multiplex PCR was run with 60 Vbeta primers and 13 Jbeta primers. Using immunoSEQ multiplex PCR, the repertoire was profiled, and TCRdb retains in-frame clones only, with some absent. The sample carries 100,000 to 120,000 clones, more than 75% recorded once. Sequencing was carried out using PBMCs. These receptor sequences come from a middle-aged man in good health and CMV-seronegative.

The CDR3 loop is CASRTRQGDNQPQHF. The CDR3 DNA sequence: TGTGCCAGCAGGACAAGACAGGGGGACAATCAGCCCCAGCATTTT. The chain links TRBV27 to TRBJ1-5, with 9 bases that match TRBD1. The junction had 6 bases not matched to a gene; V was cut back by 6 bases and J by 3 bases. CDR1 is MNHEY, CDR2 SMNVEV, per germline (reference sequence). The CDR3 loop spans 15 amino acids.

The chain carries TRBV13 and TRBJ1-6, with TRBD1 matching 7 bases. The ends lost 6 bases at V and 8 bases at J; junction bases unmatched: 7. The germline V gene has CDR1 PRHDT and CDR2 FYEKMQ (reference sequence). The CDR3 covers 14 residues. The CDR3 here is CASSLNRGDSPLHF. In DNA form, the CDR3 reads TGTGCCAGCAGTCTAAACAGGGGAGATTCACCCCTCCACTTT.

The chain uses TRBV11-2 and TRBJ2-1; maybe TRBD2 (6 bases). Germline loops: CDR1 SGHAT, CDR2 FQNNGV. Trimming cost V 3 bases and J 0 bases, with 12 bases left between them. The CDR3 totals 16 residues. The CDR3 sequence is CASSLGDGSSYNEQFF. The CDR3 coding sequence is TGTGCCAGCAGCTTGGGAGACGGGAGCTCCTACAATGAGCAGTTCTTC.

The rearrangement uses TRBV4-2 and TRBJ2-1; 9 nucleotides line up with TRBD2. Germline V gene data show CDR1 as LGHNA and CDR2 as YNFKEQ. V was pared by 1 base and J by 6 bases, with 4 bases of the junction left unmatched. The CDR3 extends over 15 amino acids. The CDR3 is CASSQGAGGPNEQFF. The DNA for the CDR3 is TGTGCCAGCAGCCAAGGGGCGGGGGGGCCCAATGAGCAGTTCTTC.

This chain links TRBV7-2 with TRBJ1-1; D perhaps matches TRBD1 (5 bases). The CDR3 runs 14 residues. The V gene lost 3 bases and the J gene lost 5 bases, with 13 bases spanning the gap. In germline, CDR1 is SGHTA, CDR2 FQGNSA. In nucleotides, the CDR3 is TGTGCCAGCAGCTTTCAAAGGGGAACGACTGAAGCTTTCTTT. Protein product: CASSFQRGTTEAFF.

The chain links TRBV9 to TRBJ2-1; TRBD1 matches at 10 bases. After removal of 4 bases from V and 2 bases from J, the junction contained 6 bases not matched to a gene. Per germline, CDR1 SGDLS and CDR2 YYNGEE. This CDR3 has 16 amino acids. The CDR3 loop reads CASSTGTGDTYNEQFF. CDR3 coding DNA: TGTGCCAGCAGCACCGGGACAGGGGATACCTACAATGAGCAGTTCTTC.